The text below deals with one TCR beta chain. Its antigen is as yet unknown. Runs used v3.0 of the immunoSEQ assay and were done at survey level. Sequencing had a target that covered about 35,000-55,000 T-cell genomes per sample. Data came from immunoSEQ multiplex PCR; TCRdb stores just in-frame clones and leaves some out. The sample includes about 32,000 clones, 95% to 98% seen only once; the top ten take approximately 2%. The data were taken from a study of long-term antiretroviral therapy in people with HIV. Study-wide points: Missing from the dataset were any data on ART adherence, viral resistance or therapy changes.

Specimens retained roughly 0.95-10 million cryopreserved PBMC preceding DNA extraction. Between the trimmed V and J ends, which lost 0 bases and 7 bases, there was a span of 5 bases. Germline V gene lookup returns CDR1 SGDLS and CDR2 YYNGEE. The CDR3 spans 13 residues. This clonotype originated in a man under 40 with HIV. The J gene is TRBJ1-6, the V gene TRBV9; D unresolved. This specimen was unsorted PBMCs, taken 7.6 years after starting antiretroviral therapy. DNA for the CDR3: TGTGCCAGCAGCGTAGGGATAAATTCACCCCTCCACTTT. Its translation: CASSVGINSPLHF.